The 18 T cell receptor beta chains below were found in one sample sequenced in a study of blood T cell repertoires in COVID-19. Sequenced by immunoSEQ multiplex PCR; TCRdb stores in-frame clones only, minus some. The data show about 63,000 clones, around four fifths seen once. Sequencing was performed on peripheral blood. The source of these receptors is a human donor in a cohort sampled during active COVID-19.

The chain is built from TRBV7-9 and TRBJ2-3; 7 positions match TRBD1. Trimming removed 4 bases from V and 0 bases from J; junction bases left unmatched: 4. The length of the CDR3 is 15 residues. Germline values: CDR1 SEHNR, CDR2 FQNEAQ (reference sequence). CDR3 DNA sequence: TGTGCCAGCAGCTCGACAGGGATTAGCACAGATACGCAGTATTTT. Amino acid sequence: CASSSTGISTDTQYF.

The chain recombines TRBV14 with TRBJ1-2, with D maybe TRBD1 (5 bases). CDR3 length: 13 residues. Germline CDR1 is SGHDN and CDR2 is FVKESK. V lost 1 base to trimming and J lost 3 bases, with 6 bases between them. The CDR3 DNA is TGTGCCAGCAGCCAAGTAGGGGACTATGGCTACACCTTC. This codes for CASSQVGDYGYTF. Based on the CDR3 plus reference TRBV14 and TRBJ1-2, the full variable domain is EAGVTQFPSHSVIEKGQTVTLRCDPISGHDNLYWYRRVMGKEIKFLLHFVKESKQDESGMPNNRFLAERTGGTYSTLKVQPAELEDSGVYFCASSQVGDYGYTFGSGTRLTVV.

V gene TRBV5-6 combines with J gene TRBJ2-5; D remains ambiguous. V shed 0 bases and J shed 2 bases, with 8 bases lying between them. The CDR3 sequence is 14 residues long. The germline V gene has CDR1 SGHDT and CDR2 YYEEEE. DNA for the CDR3: TGTGCCAGCAGCTTGGAACTGAAACAAGAGACCCAGTACTTC. Translating gives CASSLELKQETQYF.

The V gene is TRBV5-1, the J gene TRBJ2-3; TRBD1 matches 9 bases. From germline, CDR1 is SGHRS and CDR2 YFSETQ. The CDR3 totals 14 residues. V shed 4 bases and J 5 bases; nucleotides not matched to a gene: 5. The CDR3 loop is CASSAGTGLDTQYF. DNA for the CDR3: TGCGCCAGCAGCGCCGGGACAGGGTTAGATACGCAGTATTTT.

This clone appeared a few times. The gene calls are TRBV5-1 and TRBJ2-3; 9 nucleotides align to TRBD2. CDR1 SGHRS and CDR2 YFSETQ come from the germline V gene. With 2 bases clipped from V and 5 bases from J, the junction kept 3 bases outside the gene matches. This CDR3 is built from 14 residues. The DNA of the CDR3 is TGCGCCAGCAGCTTTAGCGGGGGTGGAGATACGCAGTATTTT. Translated, it gives CASSFSGGGDTQYF. The entire variable domain, with the rest obtained from reference TRBV5-1 and TRBJ2-3, is as follows: KAGVTQTPRYLIKTRGQQVTLSCSPISGHRSVSWYQQTPGQGLQFLFEYFSETQRNKGNFPGRFSGRQFSNSRSEMNVSTLELGDSALYLCASSFSGGGDTQYFGPGTRLTVL.

J is TRBJ1-5 and V is TRBV19; possibly TRBD1 for D (6 bases). Germline V gene data show CDR1 as LNHDA and CDR2 as SQIVND (reference sequence). The V end was cut by 0 bases, the J end by 4 bases, with 22 bases between. The CDR3 is 19 amino acids. The CDR3 region has the DNA TGTGCCAGTAGTATAGATTCCCATTTCGAAGACAGGATGAATCAGCCCCAGCATTTT. It translates to CASSIDSHFEDRMNQPQHF.

The rearrangement uses TRBV4-2 and TRBJ1-2; weak D call: TRBD1 (6 bases). Per the germline V gene, CDR1 is LGHNA and CDR2 is YNFKEQ. CDR3 length equals 15 residues. V lost 4 bases, J lost 8 bases, and 20 bases lay in between. The CDR3 bases are TGTGCCAGCAGCCGAGAGACAGGTGCCGTATTCGGCTACACCTTC. Residues: CASSRETGAVFGYTF.

This clone came up once. CDR3 loop: CASSPRAEYGYTF. The CDR3 DNA reads as TGTGCCAGCAGCCCCAGGGCGGAGTATGGCTACACCTTC. This chain links TRBV2 with TRBJ1-2; tentatively, D is TRBD1 (5 bases). The length of the CDR3 is 13 residues. Germline CDR1 is SNHLY and CDR2 is FYNNEI. The ends were cut back, 6 bases at V and 5 bases at J, with 13 bases in the middle.

This clone has more than one count but fewer than ten. The gene calls are TRBV29-1 and TRBJ2-7; D is uncertain. Germline V CDR1 and CDR2: SQVTM, ANQGSEA. V was pared by 4 bases and J by 6 bases, with 13 bases between. There are 12 residues in the CDR3. CDR3 sequence reads: CSVVLEVGEQYF. CDR3 nucleotide sequence: TGCAGCGTTGTCCTAGAGGTCGGCGAGCAGTACTTC.

The V and J genes are TRBV5-1 and TRBJ1-4; the match to TRBD1 covers 8 bases. Germline V gene sequence: CDR1 SGHRS, CDR2 YFSETQ. This CDR3 has 15 residues. V lost 2 bases to trimming and J lost 4 bases; unmatched junction nucleotides: 4. The CDR3 reads CASSFQGANNEKLFF. The CDR3 DNA is TGCGCCAGCAGCTTCCAGGGGGCCAATAATGAAAAACTGTTTTTT.

The V call is TRBV19, the J call TRBJ2-7; 7 nucleotides line up with TRBD2. The CDR3 has 17 residues. Germline V CDR1 and CDR2: LNHDA, SQIVND (reference sequence). With 7 bases clipped from V and 4 bases from J, the junction kept 19 bases outside the gene matches. CDR3 coding DNA: TGTGCCAGTACCCCATATTCTGGGGGGGGGAATTTTTACGAGCAGTACTTC. Its translation is CASTPYSGGGNFYEQYF.

V is TRBV7-6 and J is TRBJ2-7, with 8 bases aligning to TRBD2. The ends lost 5 bases at V and 4 bases at J; junction bases unmatched: 10. The CDR3 totals 15 residues. The germline V gene encodes CDR1 SGHVS and CDR2 FNYEAQ. CDR3 DNA: TGTGCCAGCAGCCCCCGGAGCGGGGGAAGGTACGAGCAGTACTTC. It specifies CASSPRSGGRYEQYF. Full variable domain (missing parts from reference TRBV7-6 and TRBJ2-7): GAGVSQSPRYKVTKRGQDVALRCDPISGHVSLYWYRQALGQGPEFLTYFNYEAQQDKSGLPNDRFSAERPEGSISTLTIQRTEQRDSAMYRCASSPRSGGRYEQYFGPGTRLTVT.

The rearrangement joins TRBV5-5 to TRBJ2-5; 9 positions match TRBD2. The ends lost 6 bases at V and 5 bases at J; junction bases unmatched: 5. Germline CDR1 is SGHKS and CDR2 is YYEKEE (reference sequence). The CDR3 covers 13 residues. In DNA form, the CDR3 reads TGTGCCAGCACCGGGACTAGCTGGGAGACCCAGTACTTC. This gives the protein CASTGTSWETQYF.

Points on this clone: The sample contains more than one DNA sequence encoding this CDR3. The rearrangement links TRBV5-1 to TRBJ2-5; 10 bases line up with TRBD2. The germline CDR1 and CDR2 sequences are SGHRS and YFSETQ. This CDR3 region has 16 residues. J lost 4 bases, V lost 3 bases, and 9 bases had no gene match. Written as DNA, the CDR3 is TGCGCCAGCAGCTGGAGGTTAGCGGGAGGATCAGAGACCCAGTACTTC. It yields the protein CASSWRLAGGSETQYF.

The count of this clone is one. J is TRBJ1-2 and V is TRBV27, with D perhaps TRBD1 (6 bases). Trimming took 5 bases from V and 4 from J, leaving 14 bases between them. This CDR3 is 14 amino acids long. The germline V gene has CDR1 MNHEY and CDR2 SMNVEV (reference sequence). The CDR3 reads CASSRGAQSYGYTF. The CDR3, as DNA: TGTGCCAGCAGTCGGGGGGCGCAGAGCTATGGCTACACCTTC.

This sequence joins TRBV19 and TRBJ2-2; D is perhaps TRBD2 (5 bases). CDR1 is LNHDA, CDR2 SQIVND, per germline (reference sequence). This CDR3 region has 15 residues. Trimming left V 6 bases short and J 0 bases short, with 11 bases between. CDR3 sequence reads: CASRSGNANTGELFF. Here the CDR3 DNA reads TGTGCCAGTAGGTCGGGGAACGCGAACACCGGGGAGCTGTTTTTT.

This clone is a singleton in its sample. The chain links TRBV5-1 to TRBJ2-1; D remains unclear. Between the trimmed V and J ends, which lost 0 bases and 7 bases, there was a span of 8 bases. Per the germline V gene, CDR1 is SGHRS and CDR2 is YFSETQ. This CDR3 region has 13 residues. CDR3 loop: CASSLGFGNEQFF. CDR3 DNA: TGCGCCAGCAGCTTGGGCTTCGGGAATGAGCAGTTCTTC. Looking up the rest from reference TRBV5-1 and TRBJ2-1 gives the full variable domain: KAGVTQTPRYLIKTRGQQVTLSCSPISGHRSVSWYQQTPGQGLQFLFEYFSETQRNKGNFPGRFSGRQFSNSRSEMNVSTLELGDSALYLCASSLGFGNEQFFGPGTRLTVL.

The chain recombines TRBV6-4 with TRBJ2-6, with D perhaps TRBD2 (5 bases). The ends were cut back, 0 bases at V and 2 bases at J, with 11 bases in the middle. The length of the CDR3 is 17 residues. Germline-derived CDR1 and CDR2 are MRHNA and SNTAGT. CDR3 bases: TGTGCCAGCAGTGACTCCTCCGGGCGGGCTGGGGCCAACGTCCTGACTTTC. Translation: CASSDSSGRAGANVLTF.